In its sample, the clone carrying this T cell receptor (beta chain) was seen a few times. The antigen remains unidentified. Looked up from germline, CDR1 is MNHEY and CDR2 is SVGAGI. After removal of 5 bases from V and 9 bases from J, the junction contained 0 bases not matched to a gene. The CDR3 totals 11 residues. The data belong to a study of T-cell memory formation after mild COVID-19. Findings and caveats of the study: There was a balanced CD4/CD8 profile in clones contracting day 15 to 85, and later expanders leaned CD4+.

In TCRdb, the 5' RACE reads were re-called with MiXCR into one record per CDR3 protein. The profile covers fewer than 400,000 distinct CDR3 sequences, with 10% to 15% appearing a single time and about 22% taken by the ten largest. V is TRBV6-5 and J is TRBJ2-1; the match to TRBD1 covers 8 bases. The specimen sequenced was PBMCs or a T cell subset sorted from them (not recorded which). The clonotype comes from a man between 18 and 35 years old who had mild COVID-19 (a few samples of this study predate the infection). Cell type and time point are not known. The CDR3 coding sequence is TGTGCCAGCAGTACAGGGGGTGAGCAGTTCTTC. This translates into CASSTGGEQFF.